This TCR beta chain derives from a study of early T cells in non-severe SARS-CoV-2 infection. TCRdb used MiXCR to reprocess the 5' RACE reads, holding one entry per CDR3 protein. The sample lists approximately 65,000 distinct CDR3 sequences; 12% were seen once. This clonotype was detected many times. Sequencing used whole blood. The TCR comes from an adult who was a healthcare worker with PCR-confirmed SARS-CoV-2 infection or an uninfected control (not recorded which).

CDR3 in amino acids: CAWSRGSQNTEAFF. CDR3 bases: TGTGCCTGGAGCAGGGGTAGTCAGAACACTGAAGCTTTCTTT. The J gene is TRBJ1-1, the V gene TRBV30, with D perhaps TRBD1 (6 bases). The CDR3 length is 14 residues. Trimming stripped 3 bases from V and 1 base from J, with 12 bases between. Germline CDR1 is GTSNPN and CDR2 is SVGIG (reference sequence).